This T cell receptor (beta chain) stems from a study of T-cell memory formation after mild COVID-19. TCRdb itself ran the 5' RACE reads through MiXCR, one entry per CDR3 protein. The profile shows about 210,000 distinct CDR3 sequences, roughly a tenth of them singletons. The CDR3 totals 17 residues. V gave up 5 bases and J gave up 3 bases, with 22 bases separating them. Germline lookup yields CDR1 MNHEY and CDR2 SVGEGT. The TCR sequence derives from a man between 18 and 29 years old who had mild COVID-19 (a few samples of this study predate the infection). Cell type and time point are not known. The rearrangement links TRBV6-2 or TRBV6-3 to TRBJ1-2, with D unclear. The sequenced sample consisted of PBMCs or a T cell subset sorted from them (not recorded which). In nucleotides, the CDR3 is TGTGCCAGCAGTAACGCACCCCCCGGGTTCCTTGACTATGGCTACACCTTC. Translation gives CASSNAPPGFLDYGYTF.